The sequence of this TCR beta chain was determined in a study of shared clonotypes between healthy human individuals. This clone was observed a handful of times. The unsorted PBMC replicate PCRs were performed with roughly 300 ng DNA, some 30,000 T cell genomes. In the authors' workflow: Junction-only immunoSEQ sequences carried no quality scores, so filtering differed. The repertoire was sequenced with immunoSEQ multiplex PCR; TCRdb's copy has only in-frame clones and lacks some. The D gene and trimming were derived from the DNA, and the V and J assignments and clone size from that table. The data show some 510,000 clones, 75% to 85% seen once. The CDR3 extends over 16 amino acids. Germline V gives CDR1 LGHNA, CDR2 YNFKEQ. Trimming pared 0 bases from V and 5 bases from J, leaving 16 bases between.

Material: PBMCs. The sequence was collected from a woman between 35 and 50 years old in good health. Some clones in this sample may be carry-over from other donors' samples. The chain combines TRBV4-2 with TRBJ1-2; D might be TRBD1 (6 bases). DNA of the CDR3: TGTGCCAGCAGCCAAGAGGGGGGGGCGTCTAGATATGGCTACACCTTC. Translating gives CASSQEGGASRYGYTF.